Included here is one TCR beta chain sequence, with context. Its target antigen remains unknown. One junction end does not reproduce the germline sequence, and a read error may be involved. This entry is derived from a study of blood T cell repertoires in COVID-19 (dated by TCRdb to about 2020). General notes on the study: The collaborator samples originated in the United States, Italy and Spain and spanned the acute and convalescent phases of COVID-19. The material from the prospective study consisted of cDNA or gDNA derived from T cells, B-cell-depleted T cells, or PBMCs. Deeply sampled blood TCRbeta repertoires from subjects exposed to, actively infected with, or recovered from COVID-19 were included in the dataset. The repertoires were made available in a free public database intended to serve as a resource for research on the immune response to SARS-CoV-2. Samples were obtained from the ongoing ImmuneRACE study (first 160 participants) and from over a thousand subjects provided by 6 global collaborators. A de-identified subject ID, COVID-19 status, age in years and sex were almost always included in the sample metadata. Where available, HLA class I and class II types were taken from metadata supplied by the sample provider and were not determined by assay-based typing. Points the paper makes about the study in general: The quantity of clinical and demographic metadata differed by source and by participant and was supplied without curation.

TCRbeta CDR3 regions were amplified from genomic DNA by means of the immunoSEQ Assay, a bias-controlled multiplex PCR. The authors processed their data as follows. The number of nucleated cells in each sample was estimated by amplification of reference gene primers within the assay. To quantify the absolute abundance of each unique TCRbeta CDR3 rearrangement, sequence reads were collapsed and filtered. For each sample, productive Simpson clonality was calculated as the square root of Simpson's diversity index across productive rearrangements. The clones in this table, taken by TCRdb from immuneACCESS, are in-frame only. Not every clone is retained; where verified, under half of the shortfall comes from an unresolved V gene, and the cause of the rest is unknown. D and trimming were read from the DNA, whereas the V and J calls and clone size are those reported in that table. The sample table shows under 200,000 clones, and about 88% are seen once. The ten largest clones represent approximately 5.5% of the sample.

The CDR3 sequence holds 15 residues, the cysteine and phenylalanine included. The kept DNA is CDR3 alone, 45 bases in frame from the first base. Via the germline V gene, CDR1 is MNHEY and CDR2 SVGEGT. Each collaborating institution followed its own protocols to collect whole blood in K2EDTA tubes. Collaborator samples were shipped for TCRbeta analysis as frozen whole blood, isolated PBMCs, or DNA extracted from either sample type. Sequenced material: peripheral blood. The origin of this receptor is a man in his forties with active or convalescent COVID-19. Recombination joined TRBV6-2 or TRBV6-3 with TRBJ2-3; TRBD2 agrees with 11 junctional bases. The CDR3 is CSSSIAGGLPDTQYF. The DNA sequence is TGTTCCAGCAGCATAGCGGGGGGGCTCCCAGATACGCAGTATTTT.